The next 2 T cell receptor beta chains were all read from a single sample in a study of PD-L1 blockade in urothelial cancer. The time point: pretreatment peripheral blood. Libraries were prepared by immunoSEQ multiplex PCR; TCRdb keeps only in-frame clonotypes and omits some of them. The sample includes about 56,000 clones, 85% to 90% of them seen just once. The source material was PBMCs, sampled around atezolizumab (anti-PD-L1) treatment. All receptors come from a man between 70 and 80 years old with urothelial cancer.

V is TRBV18 and J is TRBJ2-7; 10 bases line up with TRBD1. Unmatched junction bases numbered 4, after V lost 6 bases and J lost 5 bases. The CDR3 has 13 residues. Germline assignment: CDR1 KGHSH and CDR2 LQKENI. The chain's CDR3 is CASSRDRGDEQYF. The CDR3 DNA reads TGTGCCAGCTCCAGGGACAGGGGAGACGAGCAGTACTTC.

The chain couples TRBV28 to TRBJ1-4, with 8 bases aligning to TRBD1. V was pared by 8 bases and J by 3 bases, with 11 bases of the junction left unmatched. The CDR3 totals 16 residues. Germline V gene lookup returns CDR1 MDHEN and CDR2 SYDVKM. The chain's CDR3 is CASGTRGLRANEKLFF. DNA for the CDR3: TGTGCCAGCGGCACCAGGGGGCTTCGGGCTAATGAAAAACTGTTTTTT.